What follows are 31 T cell receptor beta chains derived from one specimen sequenced in a study of blood T cell repertoires in COVID-19. Only in-frame clones appear in the TCRdb table, and some are missing; sequencing was by immunoSEQ multiplex PCR. The table lists 55,000 to 90,000 clones, about 90% of them singletons. The specimen was peripheral blood. These receptors originate from a human donor with active COVID-19. The donor label of this sample is uncertain.

The chain recombines TRBV28 with TRBJ2-1, with D possibly being TRBD1 (6 bases). This CDR3 spans 14 amino acids. The V end lost 7 bases, the J end lost 5 bases, and 15 bases lay between the germline ends. Germline values: CDR1 MDHEN, CDR2 SYDVKM. The CDR3 spells CASILGQGNNEQFF. The DNA of the CDR3 is TGTGCCAGCATCCTGGGACAAGGGAACAATGAGCAGTTCTTC.

Sample share makes this clone large (0.1 to 1%). The chain links TRBV5-8 to TRBJ2-3, with 11 bases matching TRBD2. Unmatched junction bases numbered 5, after V lost 3 bases and J lost 2 bases. The germline V gene encodes CDR1 SGHTS and CDR2 YDEGEE. This CDR3 spans 16 amino acids. CDR3 sequence: CASSWGTSGTTDTQYF. As DNA, the CDR3 is TGTGCCAGCAGCTGGGGGACTAGCGGAACCACAGATACGCAGTATTTT.

The CDR3 loop reads CATSDFGSNQPQHF. The CDR3 DNA reads as TGTGCCACCAGTGATTTTGGCTCGAATCAGCCCCAGCATTTT. V and J are TRBV24-1 and TRBJ1-5; D remains ambiguous. This CDR3 is built from 14 residues. With 1 base removed from V and 4 bases from J, the gap between germline ends came to 7 bases. From germline, CDR1 is KGHDR and CDR2 SFDVKD.

The chain couples TRBV28 to TRBJ2-2; tentative D call: TRBD1 (5 bases). Trimming pared 5 bases from V and 3 bases from J, leaving 7 bases between. This CDR3 is 13 amino acids long. CDR1 is MDHEN and CDR2 is SYDVKM in the germline V gene. This chain's CDR3 is CASSEGDTGELFF. In DNA, the CDR3 is TGTGCCAGCAGTGAAGGGGACACCGGGGAGCTGTTTTTT.

The rearrangement joins TRBV10-3 to TRBJ2-3; weak D call: TRBD2 (6 bases). CDR3 length: 13 residues. Germline CDR1 ENHRY, CDR2 SYGVKD. Trimming took off 9 bases at V and 0 bases at J, with 10 bases between the two ends. This CDR3 is CAITSHSTDTQYF. CDR3 DNA sequence: TGTGCCATAACTAGCCATAGCACAGATACGCAGTATTTT.

This clone was seen just once. This chain connects TRBV19 to TRBJ2-5, with a tentative D call TRBD1 (5 bases). With 0 bases removed from V and 2 bases from J, the gap between germline ends came to 19 bases. Germline-derived CDR1 and CDR2 are LNHDA and SQIVND (reference sequence). This CDR3 is 18 amino acids long. CDR3 sequence: CASSIDPSFSDTQETQYF. The CDR3 nucleotides are TGTGCCAGTAGTATAGATCCTTCCTTTTCGGACACACAAGAGACCCAGTACTTC. The variable domain in full, with the rest retrieved from reference TRBV19 and TRBJ2-5, is DGGITQSPKYLFRKEGQNVTLSCEQNLNHDAMYWYRQDPGQGLRLIYYSQIVNDFQKGDIAEGYSVSREKKESFPLTVTSAQKNPTAFYLCASSIDPSFSDTQETQYFGPGTRLLVL.

The chain has TRBV3-1 (or the pseudogene TRBV3-2) and TRBJ2-3; 7 positions match TRBD2. Germline trimming cut 4 bases from V and 3 bases from J; bases unmatched to any gene: 7. The germline V gene encodes CDR1 LGHDT and CDR2 YNNKEL (reference sequence). CDR3 length: 15 amino acids. The CDR3 reads CASSLPGGGTDTQYF. CDR3 DNA sequence: TGTGCCAGCAGCCTCCCGGGAGGAGGAACAGATACGCAGTATTTT.

The chain couples TRBV19 to TRBJ2-1; TRBD2 agrees at 12 bases. The germline CDR1 and CDR2 sequences are LNHDA and SQIVND (reference sequence). CDR3 size: 18 residues. V shed 5 bases, J shed 1 base, and the junction held 9 bases outside the gene matches. CDR3 coding DNA: TGTGCCAGTAGTCCGGGGCTAGCGGGAGGGGTATCCTACAATGAGCAGTTCTTC. Protein product: CASSPGLAGGVSYNEQFF. The whole variable domain, filled in from reference TRBV19 and TRBJ2-1, reads DGGITQSPKYLFRKEGQNVTLSCEQNLNHDAMYWYRQDPGQGLRLIYYSQIVNDFQKGDIAEGYSVSREKKESFPLTVTSAQKNPTAFYLCASSPGLAGGVSYNEQFFGPGTRLTVL.

The chain joins TRBV24-1 to TRBJ2-7, with 7 positions matching TRBD1. Germline V gives CDR1 KGHDR, CDR2 SFDVKD. The CDR3 consists of 15 residues. Trimming took 1 base from V and 3 from J; bases not matched to a gene: 5. In DNA, the CDR3 is TGTGCCACCAGTGATTTCGGGGACAGCGGCTACGAGCAGTACTTC. Translated, it gives CATSDFGDSGYEQYF.

This clone was recorded a few times. This chain joins TRBV4-2 and TRBJ1-6; the D is unclear. The V end lost 0 bases, the J end lost 4 bases, and 13 bases lay between the germline ends. This CDR3 is 17 amino acids long. Germline V gene lookup returns CDR1 LGHNA and CDR2 YNFKEQ. Here the CDR3 reads CASSQDILTPYNSPLHF. DNA of the CDR3: TGTGCCAGCAGCCAAGATATTTTGACACCTTATAATTCACCCCTCCACTTT.

This clone came up once. The chain combines TRBV28 with TRBJ1-5; D not resolved. V gave up 5 bases and J gave up 0 bases, with 5 bases separating them. Per germline, CDR1 MDHEN and CDR2 SYDVKM. The CDR3 is 13 amino acids. The CDR3 bases are TGTGCCAGCAGTCCAAATAGCAATCAGCCCCAGCATTTT. Protein sequence: CASSPNSNQPQHF.

This chain joins TRBV28 and TRBJ1-5; 7 nucleotides agree with TRBD1. Germline CDR1 and CDR2: MDHEN and SYDVKM. The CDR3 sequence is 17 residues long. With V trimmed by 2 bases and J by 0 bases, 7 bases remained unmatched. CDR3: CASSLGGQPNSNQPQHF. As DNA, the CDR3 is TGTGCCAGCAGTTTAGGGGGACAGCCCAATAGCAATCAGCCCCAGCATTTT.

The chain couples TRBV5-1 to TRBJ2-7; TRBD2 aligns across 13 bases. The V gene end was trimmed by 1 base and the J gene end by 2 bases; junction bases not matched to a gene: 3. Germline loops: CDR1 SGHRS, CDR2 YFSETQ. The CDR3 is 16 amino acids. CDR3 DNA: TGCGCCAGCAGCTTGTCTGGGACTAGCGGGACCTACGAGCAGTACTTC. Encoded protein: CASSLSGTSGTYEQYF.

The chain is built from TRBV28 and TRBJ2-5; a possible D gene is TRBD2 (6 bases). This CDR3 has 14 residues. CDR1 and CDR2 from the germline V gene are MDHEN and SYDVKM. V was pared by 4 bases and J by 4 bases, with 13 bases between. The chain's CDR3 is CASSSPSSAETQYF. The CDR3 bases are TGTGCCAGCAGTTCCCCTTCTAGCGCAGAGACCCAGTACTTC.

J is TRBJ1-5 and V is TRBV30, with a weak D call TRBD1 (6 bases). The germline V gene encodes CDR1 GTSNPN and CDR2 SVGIG (reference sequence). The V end was cut by 2 bases, the J end by 1 base, with 15 bases between. CDR3 length equals 16 residues. The CDR3, as DNA: TGTGCCTGGAGTACTCCCGGGACATTAAGCAATCAGCCCCAGCATTTT. Encoded protein: CAWSTPGTLSNQPQHF.

The gene calls are TRBV28 and TRBJ2-7, with TRBD2 matching 12 bases. The V gene's germline CDR1 is MDHEN and CDR2 SYDVKM. With 3 bases clipped from V and 12 bases from J, the junction kept 15 bases outside the gene matches. The CDR3 runs 16 residues. The CDR3 bases are TGTGCCAGCAGTTTCCCGGGGCTAGCGGGAGGGGAGATCTTGTACTTC. This gives the protein CASSFPGLAGGEILYF.

This chain uses TRBV11-3 with TRBJ2-2, with TRBD2 identical over 9 bases. The CDR3 covers 17 residues. CDR1 is SGHNT and CDR2 is YENEEA in the germline V gene. The junction had 7 bases not matched to a gene; V was cut back by 4 bases and J by 1 base. CDR3 in amino acids: CASSSPGTSKNTGELFF. The CDR3 DNA sequence: TGTGCCAGCAGCTCCCCCGGGACTAGCAAGAACACCGGGGAGCTGTTTTTT.

This sequence joins TRBV19 and TRBJ1-2; 7 nucleotides line up with TRBD1. With V trimmed by 6 bases and J by 5 bases, 9 bases remained unmatched. CDR1 LNHDA and CDR2 SQIVND come from the germline V gene (reference sequence). The CDR3 runs to 14 residues. CDR3 region: CASRTTGQGYGYTF. The CDR3, as DNA: TGTGCCAGTAGAACGACAGGGCAGGGGTATGGCTACACCTTC.

For the CDR3, the DNA is TGCGCCAGCAGCCAAGATCCAACTAGCGGGAGCAATGAGCAGTTCTTC. It translates to CASSQDPTSGSNEQFF. This chain links TRBV4-3 with TRBJ2-1, with 11 nucleotides matching TRBD2. Germline CDR1 and CDR2: LGHNA and YSLEER. J lost 6 bases, V lost 0 bases, and 4 bases had no gene match. The CDR3 has 16 residues.

The V and J genes are TRBV6-6 and TRBJ2-2; D perhaps matches TRBD2 (5 bases). The CDR3 extends over 16 amino acids. Trimming removed 0 bases from V and 1 base from J, with 9 bases in between. Germline CDR1 MNHNY, CDR2 SVGAGI (reference sequence). The CDR3 sequence: CASSYSALVNTGELFF. DNA of the CDR3: TGTGCCAGCAGTTACTCGGCACTAGTGAACACCGGGGAGCTGTTTTTT.

The chain has TRBV4-3 and TRBJ2-5, with D perhaps matching TRBD2 (5 bases). This CDR3 is 17 amino acids long. Germline CDR1 LGHNA, CDR2 YSLEER. Trimming took 1 base from V and 0 from J, leaving 15 bases between them. The CDR3 region is CASSQVGTGRDQETQYF. The CDR3 DNA reads TGCGCCAGCAGCCAAGTGGGAACCGGGCGGGACCAAGAGACCCAGTACTTC.

The chain is built from TRBV3-1 (or the pseudogene TRBV3-2) and TRBJ2-7, with 13 bases that match TRBD2. CDR1 LGHDT and CDR2 YNNKEL come from the germline V gene (reference sequence). V lost 1 base, J lost 4 bases, and 1 base stayed unmatched. The CDR3 covers 15 residues. The CDR3 protein is CASSQGLAGGYEQYF. CDR3 DNA: TGTGCCAGCAGCCAAGGACTAGCGGGAGGATACGAGCAGTACTTC.

This chain uses TRBV18 with TRBJ2-2; D may be TRBD1 (6 bases). The CDR3 runs to 16 residues. Germline CDR1 reads KGHSH; CDR2 reads LQKENI. V lost 4 bases and J lost 6, with 18 bases in between. In DNA, the CDR3 is TGTGCCAGCTCACAACAGGGTCATCGAATCGCCGGGGAGCTGTTTTTT. Translated, it gives CASSQQGHRIAGELFF.

This chain uses TRBV18 with TRBJ2-6; a possible D gene is TRBD1 (5 bases). The V and J ends lost 2 bases and 2 bases respectively, with 10 bases between them. The germline CDR1 and CDR2 sequences are KGHSH and LQKENI. This CDR3 spans 16 amino acids. The DNA for the CDR3 is TGTGCCAGCTCACCAACGCAGGGCACTGGGGCCAACGTCCTGACTTTC. It codes for CASSPTQGTGANVLTF.

The CDR3 loop is CASSAQAGAYGYTF. In DNA form, the CDR3 reads TGCGCCAGCAGCGCACAAGCAGGGGCCTATGGCTACACCTTC. The gene calls are TRBV4-3 and TRBJ1-2; D perhaps matches TRBD1 (6 bases). V was pared by 5 bases and J by 4 bases, with 14 bases between. Germline V lookup: CDR1 LGHNA, CDR2 YSLEER. The CDR3 has 14 residues.

The J gene is TRBJ2-5, the V gene TRBV2; tentatively, D is TRBD2 (5 bases). Germline CDR1 reads SNHLY; CDR2 reads FYNNEI. The CDR3 is 14 amino acids. V was clipped by 7 bases and J by 3 bases, with 15 bases between them. In DNA, the CDR3 is TGTGCCAGCACCCGAGTCACTAGGAAAGAGACCCAGTACTTC. Its protein product is CASTRVTRKETQYF.

V usage is TRBV6-5 and J usage is TRBJ2-1, with 12 bases aligning to TRBD2. The CDR3 totals 15 residues. Germline values: CDR1 MNHEY, CDR2 SVGAGI. The V segment lost 6 bases and the J segment 9 bases; nucleotides outside the gene matches: 9. The CDR3 region has the DNA TGTGCCAGCAGCCCACTCGGACTAGCGGGAACTGAGCAGTTCTTC. It translates to CASSPLGLAGTEQFF.

The chain employs TRBV2 and TRBJ2-5; no reliable D call. The CDR3 spans 13 residues. Germline V gives CDR1 SNHLY, CDR2 FYNNEI. Trimming removed 2 bases from V and 5 bases from J, with 9 bases in between. The CDR3 protein is CASSEYSRETQYF. The CDR3 DNA sequence: TGTGCCAGCAGTGAATACTCCCGCGAGACCCAGTACTTC.

This CDR3 reads CASSAQRGSGLFF. CDR3 DNA: TGTGCCAGTAGTGCCCAACGAGGCTCTGGACTGTTTTTT. The genes are TRBV19 and TRBJ1-4; D call uncertain. V was pared by 5 bases and J by 13 bases, with 17 bases between. Germline V CDR1 and CDR2: LNHDA, SQIVND (reference sequence). The CDR3 runs 13 residues.

This clone showed up just once. This chain uses TRBV5-8 with TRBJ2-5, with 7 bases fitting TRBD1. This CDR3 region has 13 residues. After removal of 5 bases from V and 2 bases from J, the junction contained 3 bases not matched to a gene. Germline V gives CDR1 SGHTS, CDR2 YDEGEE. The CDR3 nucleotides read TGTGCCAGCAGGTGGACAGGACAAGAGACCCAGTACTTC. It translates to CASRWTGQETQYF. Complete variable domain (other parts from reference TRBV5-8 and TRBJ2-5): EAGVTQSPTHLIKTRGQQATLRCSPISGHTSVYWYQQALGLGLQFLLWYDEGEERNRGNFPPRFSGRQFPNYSSELNVNALELEDSALYLCASRWTGQETQYFGPGTRLLVL.

The J gene is TRBJ1-1, the V gene TRBV9; no reliable D call. Trimming removed 4 bases from V and 2 bases from J, with 15 bases in between. Germline V gene sequence: CDR1 SGDLS, CDR2 YYNGEE. The CDR3 has 15 amino acids. DNA of the CDR3: TGTGCCAGCAGCTCCCGGGGAGGAGTAAACACTGAAGCTTTCTTT. Protein product: CASSSRGGVNTEAFF.